The rows below give T cell receptor beta chains drawn from one sample of a study of metastatic and nonmetastatic thyroid tumors. TCRdb re-called clones via MiXCR from the PCR reads. The table has 39,000 or so clones, around 20% seen once. Specimen: blood. The receptors were gathered from a female donor with papillary thyroid cancer or a benign thyroid nodule (not recorded which). Some clones in this sample may be carry-over from other donors' samples. Both conserved end residues are part of each CDR3. Each record gives: D gene, V gene, J gene, clone size, CDR3 protein, CDR3 DNA. D genes are given only for firm matches. Size is stated for part of the rows, as once, few or many counts, or as a class when the clone is expanded.

>NA|TRBV9|TRBJ2-5|NA
CASSVGYQETQYF
TGTGCCAGCAGCGTGGGCTACCAAGAGACCCAGTACTTC
>TRBD2|TRBV7-2|TRBJ2-1|NA
CASSLGLAENNEQFF
TGTGCCAGCAGCTTAGGGCTAGCGGAAAACAATGAGCAGTTCTTC
>TRBD2|TRBV6-2/TRBV6-3|TRBJ2-5|once
CASIPGLAGGLETQYF
TGTGCCAGCATCCCCGGACTAGCGGGAGGGCTTGAGACCCAGTACTTC
>NA|TRBV5-1|TRBJ2-7|NA
CASSLGPQYEQYF
TGCGCCAGCAGCTTGGGACCCCAGTACGAGCAGTACTTC
>NA|TRBV6-1|TRBJ1-1|NA
CTSSEMVGTESFF
TGTACCAGCAGTGAAATGGTGGGAACTGAATCTTTCTTT
>TRBD2|TRBV20-1|TRBJ2-1|once
CSAAGLADNLGEQFF
TGCAGTGCAGCCGGACTAGCGGATAACTTAGGTGAGCAGTTCTTC
>NA|TRBV6-2/TRBV6-3|TRBJ2-7|NA
CTSSFGTGSEQYF
TGTACCAGCAGTTTTGGGACGGGCTCCGAGCAGTACTTC
>TRBD2|TRBV2|TRBJ2-5|many
CASSASGRRQETQYF
TGTGCCAGCAGTGCGAGCGGGAGGAGACAAGAGACCCAGTACTTC
>TRBD2|TRBV20-1|TRBJ2-3|many
CSARREPVDTQYF
TGCAGTGCTAGGCGGGAGCCTGTAGATACGCAGTATTTT
>TRBD1|TRBV20-1|TRBJ2-7|many
CSPDDRGKGEQYF
TGCAGCCCAGACGACAGGGGTAAGGGCGAGCAGTACTTC
>NA|TRBV9|TRBJ2-3|many
CASSVGGTQYF
TGTGCCAGCAGCGTAGGCGGTACGCAGTATTTT
>TRBD1|TRBV20-1|TRBJ1-2|many
CSAPNRDRRAYGYTF
TGCAGTGCGCCGAACCGGGACAGGAGGGCCTATGGCTACACCTTC
>NA|TRBV11-2|TRBJ2-1|NA
CASSTRSYNEQFF
TGTGCCAGCAGCACTAGGTCCTACAATGAGCAGTTCTTC
>NA|TRBV20-1|TRBJ2-7|NA
CSAGPSYEQYF
TGCAGTGCGGGACCATCCTACGAGCAGTACTTC
>NA|TRBV4-2|TRBJ1-3|many
CASSQDLGIGNTIYF
TGTGCCAGCAGCCAAGATTTGGGAATCGGAAACACCATATATTTT
>TRBD2|TRBV19|TRBJ2-7|many
CASRGGGLSEQYF
TGTGCCAGTCGGGGGGGCGGATTAAGCGAGCAGTACTTC
>TRBD1|TRBV5-8|TRBJ1-2|few
CASSLARDSSNYGYTF
TGTGCCAGCAGCTTAGCCCGGGACAGTAGCAACTATGGCTACACCTTC
>TRBD1|TRBV5-4|TRBJ1-2|many
CASRGDSSYGYTF
TGTGCCAGCAGGGGGGACAGCTCCTATGGCTACACCTTC
>NA|TRBV20-1|TRBJ2-3|once
CSAQGGRTSGSEDTQYF
TGCAGTGCTCAGGGGGGAAGGACCAGCGGGAGTGAAGATACGCAGTATTTT
>TRBD1|TRBV5-1|TRBJ1-4|many
CASSRTGESGEKLFF
TGCGCCAGCAGCCGGACAGGGGAATCGGGTGAAAAACTGTTTTTT
>NA|TRBV5-6|TRBJ1-3|many
CASIRAGGIGNTIYF
TGTGCCAGCATTCGAGCCGGAGGGATTGGAAACACCATATATTTT
>NA|TRBV5-1|TRBJ1-4|NA
CASSLRQNEKLFF
TGCGCCAGCAGCTTGAGACAAAATGAAAAACTGTTTTTT
>TRBD1|TRBV20-1|TRBJ1-1|NA
CSAQPDRGLGTEAFF
TGCAGTGCTCAACCTGACAGGGGGCTGGGCACTGAAGCTTTCTTT
>TRBD1|TRBV4-1|TRBJ2-5|many
CASSQEGTAGGTQYF
TGCGCCAGCAGCCAAGAGGGGACAGCCGGTGGGACCCAGTACTTC
>TRBD2|TRBV20-1|TRBJ2-3|many
CSAGGLAGSTDTQYF
TGCAGTGCTGGCGGACTAGCGGGGAGCACAGATACGCAGTATTTT
>TRBD2|TRBV6-1|TRBJ2-1|many
CASKRDLYNEQFF
TGTGCCAGCAAGCGGGATCTCTACAATGAGCAGTTCTTC
>NA|TRBV12-5|TRBJ2-7|few
CASAPGLLFVEQYF
TGTGCTAGTGCTCCGGGCCTCCTGTTCGTCGAGCAGTACTTC
>TRBD1|TRBV6-5|TRBJ1-1|few
CASSHSPGTGMNTEAFF
TGTGCCAGTAGTCACTCGCCAGGGACAGGCATGAACACTGAAGCTTTCTTT
>NA|TRBV5-1|TRBJ1-6|NA
CASSLARGRAESPLHF
TGCGCCAGCAGCTTGGCTCGAGGCAGGGCAGAGTCACCCCTCCACTTT
>NA|TRBV5-7|TRBJ1-2|many
CASSCTWDNNYGYTF
TGTGCCAGCAGCTGCACTTGGGACAACAACTATGGCTACACCTTC
>TRBD2|TRBV20-1|TRBJ2-5|many
CSASPLLTSGETQYF
TGCAGTGCTAGTCCGCTTTTGACTAGCGGAGAGACCCAGTACTTC
>NA|TRBV10-3|TRBJ1-3|many
CAISDRNSGNTIYF
TGTGCCATCAGTGACAGGAACTCTGGAAACACCATATATTTT
>NA|TRBV19|TRBJ2-1|many
CASREGAYNEQFF
TGTGCCAGTAGGGAAGGGGCCTACAATGAGCAGTTCTTC
>NA|TRBV6-4|TRBJ2-6|many
CASSSTGPGANVLTF
TGTGCCAGCAGCTCGACAGGCCCTGGGGCCAACGTCCTGACTTTC
>TRBD1|TRBV6-1|TRBJ2-7|few
CASRRDRAHYEQYF
TGTGCCAGCAGGAGAGACAGGGCTCACTACGAGCAGTACTTC
>NA|TRBV20-1|TRBJ2-3|many
CSARRSTDTQYF
TGCAGTGCTAGAAGAAGCACAGATACGCAGTATTTT
>TRBD2|TRBV19|TRBJ2-1|medium-sized
CASNQREVYNEQFF
TGTGCCAGTAATCAGCGGGAGGTCTACAATGAGCAGTTCTTC
>NA|TRBV11-3|TRBJ2-7|NA
CASSPRQVGEQYF
TGTGCCAGCAGCCCCCGCCAGGTCGGCGAGCAGTACTTC
>NA|TRBV20-1|TRBJ1-5|many
CSARGGVGNQPQHF
TGCAGTGCCAGAGGAGGGGTGGGCAATCAGCCCCAGCATTTT
>NA|TRBV7-3|TRBJ1-1|many
CASKKGEGNTEAFF
TGTGCCAGCAAAAAAGGGGAGGGAAACACTGAAGCTTTCTTT
>NA|TRBV3-1|TRBJ2-1|many
CASSQNFLNNEQFF
TGTGCCAGCAGCCAAAACTTCCTCAACAATGAGCAGTTCTTC
>NA|TRBV18|TRBJ1-4|many
CASSPNAGTNEKLFF
TGTGCCAGCTCACCCAATGCAGGTACAAATGAAAAACTGTTTTTT
>NA|TRBV28|TRBJ2-1|many
CASSPRGFEQFF
TGTGCCAGCAGTCCCCGGGGCTTCGAGCAGTTCTTC
>NA|TRBV6-4|TRBJ2-7|NA
CASSDSLGEGKYF
TGTGCCAGCAGTGACTCCCTAGGTGAGGGGAAGTACTTC
>NA|TRBV6-1|TRBJ2-1|NA
CASTTVAAGNEQFF
TGTGCCAGCACCACGGTAGCGGCGGGTAATGAGCAGTTCTTC
>NA|TRBV4-1|TRBJ1-1|once
CASSQDPVGGDTEAFF
TGCGCCAGCAGCCAAGACCCCGTAGGGGGAGACACTGAAGCTTTCTTT
>NA|TRBV6-6|TRBJ1-1|few
CASSYEGGEMNTEAFF
TGTGCCAGCAGTTACGAGGGCGGGGAGATGAACACTGAAGCTTTCTTT
>NA|TRBV6-4|TRBJ2-3|NA
CASIDSNSQGGTDTQYF
TGTGCCAGCATTGACTCGAACTCCCAGGGCGGAACAGATACGCAGTATTTT
>NA|TRBV7-2|TRBJ1-2|NA
CASSQTWVLEDGYTF
TGTGCCAGCAGCCAAACGTGGGTTCTAGAGGATGGCTACACCTTC
>TRBD2|TRBV6-1|TRBJ2-7|many
CASSLSGSRPEQYF
TGTGCCAGCAGCCTGAGCGGGAGCCGTCCCGAGCAGTACTTC
>TRBD2|TRBV20-1|TRBJ2-1|NA
CSARLAGAYNEQFF
TGCAGTGCTCGACTAGCGGGGGCTTACAATGAGCAGTTCTTC
>NA|TRBV29-1|TRBJ2-7|many
CSVGLSYEQYF
TGCAGCGTTGGGCTATCCTACGAGCAGTACTTC
>NA|TRBV20-1|TRBJ2-7|NA
CSASSPQAGDLYEQYF
TGCAGTGCTAGTTCACCCCAGGCCGGGGACCTCTACGAGCAGTACTTC
>TRBD1|TRBV6-1|TRBJ2-2|NA
CASSGQGAGLGTGELFF
TGTGCCAGCAGTGGACAGGGGGCGGGCCTGGGCACCGGGGAGCTGTTTTTT
>TRBD1|TRBV6-1|TRBJ1-2|few
CASRPGQVGNYGYTF
TGTGCCAGCAGACCGGGACAGGTAGGTAACTATGGCTACACCTTC
>TRBD1|TRBV20-1|TRBJ1-1|many
CSAISGGNTEAFF
TGCAGTGCGATCTCAGGGGGGAACACTGAAGCTTTCTTT